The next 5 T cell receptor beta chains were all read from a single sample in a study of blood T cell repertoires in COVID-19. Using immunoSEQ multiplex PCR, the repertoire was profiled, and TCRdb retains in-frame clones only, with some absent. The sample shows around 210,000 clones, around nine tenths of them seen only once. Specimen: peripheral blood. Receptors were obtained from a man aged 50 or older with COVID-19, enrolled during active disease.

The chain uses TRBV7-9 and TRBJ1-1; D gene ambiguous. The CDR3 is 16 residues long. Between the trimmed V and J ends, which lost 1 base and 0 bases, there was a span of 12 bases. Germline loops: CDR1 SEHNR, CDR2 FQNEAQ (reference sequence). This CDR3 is CASSLVPQPLNTEAFF. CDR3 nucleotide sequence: TGTGCCAGCAGCTTAGTCCCACAGCCTTTGAACACTGAAGCTTTCTTT.

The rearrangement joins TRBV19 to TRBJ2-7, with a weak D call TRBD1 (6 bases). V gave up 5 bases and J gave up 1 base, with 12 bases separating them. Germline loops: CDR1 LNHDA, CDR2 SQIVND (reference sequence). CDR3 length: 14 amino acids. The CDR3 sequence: CASSFQGSSYEQYF. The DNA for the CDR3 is TGTGCCAGTAGTTTCCAGGGGTCTTCCTACGAGCAGTACTTC. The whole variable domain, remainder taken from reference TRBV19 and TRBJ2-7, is DGGITQSPKYLFRKEGQNVTLSCEQNLNHDAMYWYRQDPGQGLRLIYYSQIVNDFQKGDIAEGYSVSREKKESFPLTVTSAQKNPTAFYLCASSFQGSSYEQYFGPGTRLTVT.

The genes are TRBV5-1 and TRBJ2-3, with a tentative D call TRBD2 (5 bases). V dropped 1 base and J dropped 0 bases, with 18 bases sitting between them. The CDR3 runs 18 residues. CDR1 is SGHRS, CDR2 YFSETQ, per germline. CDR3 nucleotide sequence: TGCGCCAGCAGCTTGACCCCTCCGAGGACTTCTAGCACAGATACGCAGTATTTT. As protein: CASSLTPPRTSSTDTQYF.

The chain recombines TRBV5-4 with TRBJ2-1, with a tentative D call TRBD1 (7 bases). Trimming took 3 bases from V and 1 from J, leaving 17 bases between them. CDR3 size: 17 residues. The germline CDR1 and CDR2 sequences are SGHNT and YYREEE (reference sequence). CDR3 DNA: TGTGCCAGCAGCTCGGCCGGGCAGGGGGGTTCCTACAATGAGCAGTTCTTC. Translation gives CASSSAGQGGSYNEQFF.

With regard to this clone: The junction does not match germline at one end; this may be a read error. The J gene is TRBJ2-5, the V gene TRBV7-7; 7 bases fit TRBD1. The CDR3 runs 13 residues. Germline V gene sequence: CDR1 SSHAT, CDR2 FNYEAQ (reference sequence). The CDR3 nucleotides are TGTGCTAGCAGCCCTGACAGGGCGGAGACCCAGTACTTC. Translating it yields CASSPDRAETQYF.